This entry describes one TCR beta chain. Its antigen is currently unknown. These data come from a study of shared clonotypes between healthy human individuals. Terminally differentiated effector memory CD45RA+ cells were excluded by CCR7 positive selection of CD45RO-negative cells. The donor population consisted of healthy HIV-negative adults with no recent acute infections or vaccinations. Trimming pared 0 bases from V and 3 bases from J, leaving 19 bases between. This CDR3 has 17 residues. Per germline, CDR1 SGHRS and CDR2 YFSETQ. Sorted subsets were amplified in replicate PCRs using 200 ng DNA, tens of thousands of T cell genomes. Authors' methods: In the immunoSEQ data, sequences were junction-only and lacked quality scores, so filtering differed. TCRdb keeps only in-frame clones here, not all; method: immunoSEQ multiplex PCR. That table supplies the V and J calls and clone size; D and trimming were determined from the DNA. This repertoire shows hundreds of thousands of clones, approximately 96% found once; its top ten account for 0.11%.

Regarding the study as a whole: In having few donors, the study represented limited genetic and exposure-history diversity.

The sample taken for sequencing was naive CD8+ T cells sorted from blood. The origin of this receptor is a woman aged 25 to 39 in good health. The genes are TRBV5-1 and TRBJ2-7, with a tentative D call TRBD1 (6 bases). CDR3 nucleotides: TGCGCCAGCAGCTTGGAGCCCCAACAGGGCATAGGCTACGAGCAGTACTTC. Translation: CASSLEPQQGIGYEQYF.